This TCR beta chain came from a study of technical replicates of blood from several donors. TCRdb's copy holds only in-frame clones and misses some; the assay was immunoSEQ multiplex PCR. Here the sample spans more than 55,000 clones, just over 90% being singletons. Material for sequencing was PBMCs. This receptor was obtained from a human donor in good health. Some clones in this sample may be carry-over from other donors' samples.

CDR3 DNA: TGTGCCAGCAGCGCGGACAGGGATGACATTCAGTACTTC. It is translated as CASSADRDDIQYF. The chain joins TRBV2 to TRBJ2-4; TRBD1 agrees at 8 bases. Germline CDR1 SNHLY, CDR2 FYNNEI. The V segment lost 6 bases and the J segment 8 bases; nucleotides outside the gene matches: 6. This CDR3 is built from 13 residues. The full variable domain, completed using reference TRBV2 and TRBJ2-4, is EPEVTQTPSHQVTQMGQEVILRCVPISNHLYFYWYRQILGQKVEFLVSFYNNEISEKSEIFDDQFSVERPDGSNFTLKIRSTKLEDSAMYFCASSADRDDIQYFGAGTRLSVL.